The clone carrying this T cell receptor (beta chain) was counted ten times or more. From the 5' RACE reads, TCRdb called clonotypes with MiXCR, one entry per CDR3 protein. The repertoire consists of fewer than 110,000 distinct CDR3 sequences, with more than 10% occurring once and the leading ten covering about 3%. This entry comes from a study of neurological immune-mediated disorders. Time point described: longitudinal time-point 3. The length of the CDR3 is 14 residues. V was pared by 1 base and J by 6 bases, with 13 bases between. In germline, CDR1 is SGHRS, CDR2 YFSETQ. Sequencing used PBMCs. This TCR derives from a female donor with HTLV-1-associated myelopathy (HAM/TSP). V is TRBV5-1 and J is TRBJ1-1, with a possible D match to TRBD1 (5 bases). The CDR3 DNA reads as TGCGCCAGCAGCTTGTTGACAGTCGAACCTGAAGCTTTCTTT. This encodes CASSLLTVEPEAFF.